The 3 T cell receptor beta chains given below trace back to one sample, sequenced in a study of T cells in Graves' hyperthyroidism and ophthalmopathy. Researchers amplified the TCR beta CDR3 regions from RNA transcripts. The HTBI primer set was used in a first-round RT-PCR of the TCR CDR3. In TCRdb, the multiplex PCR reads were re-called with MiXCR into one record per CDR3 protein. The profile shows over 700,000 distinct CDR3 sequences, approximately 18% of them singletons. Source material: blood. The receptors were sampled from a woman aged 45-65 years with Graves' hyperthyroidism that later progressed to Graves' ophthalmopathy.

This clonotype appeared a single time. The rearrangement uses TRBV19 and TRBJ2-1; TRBD2 might be the D (7 bases). The germline V gene has CDR1 LNHDA and CDR2 SQIVND (reference sequence). The V end was cut by 2 bases, the J end by 8 bases, with 22 bases between. The CDR3 is 17 amino acids. The CDR3 protein is CASSIPPWGGRSDEQFF. CDR3 sequence (DNA): TGTGCCAGTAGTATACCCCCTTGGGGGGGGCGGTCCGATGAGCAGTTCTTC. Full variable domain (missing parts from reference TRBV19 and TRBJ2-1): DGGITQSPKYLFRKEGQNVTLSCEQNLNHDAMYWYRQDPGQGLRLIYYSQIVNDFQKGDIAEGYSVSREKKESFPLTVTSAQKNPTAFYLCASSIPPWGGRSDEQFFGPGTRLTVL.

The chain carries TRBV20-1 and TRBJ1-3, with D possibly TRBD1 on 6 matching bases. This CDR3 is built from 14 residues. Trimming left V 6 bases short and J 4 bases short, with 16 bases between. The germline V gene encodes CDR1 DFQATT and CDR2 SNEGSKA (reference sequence). The CDR3 here is CSAIIGTLGNTIYF. The CDR3 coding sequence is TGCAGTGCCATAATCGGGACATTGGGAAACACCATATATTTT.

The rearrangement joins TRBV7-9 to TRBJ2-1, with 9 bases aligning to TRBD2. This CDR3 has 18 amino acids. Per germline, CDR1 SEHNR and CDR2 FQNEAQ (reference sequence). The V gene end was trimmed by 3 bases and the J gene end by 8 bases; junction bases not matched to a gene: 17. CDR3: CASSFNFLAGRSFYEQFF. DNA of the CDR3: TGTGCCAGCAGCTTTAATTTCCTAGCGGGGAGATCGTTCTATGAGCAGTTCTTC.